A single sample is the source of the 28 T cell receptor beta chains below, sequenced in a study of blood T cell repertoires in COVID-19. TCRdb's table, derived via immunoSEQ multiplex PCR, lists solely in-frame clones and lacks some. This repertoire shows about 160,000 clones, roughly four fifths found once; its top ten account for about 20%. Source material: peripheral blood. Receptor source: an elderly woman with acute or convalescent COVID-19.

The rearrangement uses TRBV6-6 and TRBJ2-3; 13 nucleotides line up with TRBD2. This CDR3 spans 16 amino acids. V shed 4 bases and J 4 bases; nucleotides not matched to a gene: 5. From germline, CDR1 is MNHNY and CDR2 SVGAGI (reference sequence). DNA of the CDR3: TGTGCCAGCAGTTTCACTAGCGGGAGGGACTCAGATACGCAGTATTTT. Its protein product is CASSFTSGRDSDTQYF.

Here the CDR3 reads CASSQIQGAGYTF. The CDR3, as DNA: TGCGCCAGCAGCCAAATACAGGGTGCCGGCTACACCTTC. The chain joins TRBV5-1 to TRBJ1-2; D might be TRBD1 (6 bases). The CDR3 is made up of 13 amino acids. The V gene lost 4 bases and the J gene lost 8 bases, with 15 bases spanning the gap. Per the germline V gene, CDR1 is SGHRS and CDR2 is YFSETQ.

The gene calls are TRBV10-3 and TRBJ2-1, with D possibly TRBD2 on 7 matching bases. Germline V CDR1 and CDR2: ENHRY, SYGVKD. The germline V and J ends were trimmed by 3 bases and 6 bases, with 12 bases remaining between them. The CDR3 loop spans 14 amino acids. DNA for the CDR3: TGTGCCATCAGTGAAAGGGAGGGGGTCAATGAGCAGTTCTTC. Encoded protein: CAISEREGVNEQFF.

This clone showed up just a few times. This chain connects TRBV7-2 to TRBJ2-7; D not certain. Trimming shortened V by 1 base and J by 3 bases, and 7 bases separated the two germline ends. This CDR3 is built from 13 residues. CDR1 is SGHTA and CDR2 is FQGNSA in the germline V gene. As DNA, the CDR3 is TGTGCCAGCAGCTTAGAGCCTAACTACGAGCAGTACTTC. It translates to CASSLEPNYEQYF.

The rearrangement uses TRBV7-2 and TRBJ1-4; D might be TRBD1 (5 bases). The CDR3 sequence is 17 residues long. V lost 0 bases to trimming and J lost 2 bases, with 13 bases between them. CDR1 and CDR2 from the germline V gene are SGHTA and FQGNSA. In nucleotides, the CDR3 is TGTGCCAGCAGCTTAGCGCTAGGCAGGGCGACTAATGAAAAACTGTTTTTT. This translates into CASSLALGRATNEKLFF.

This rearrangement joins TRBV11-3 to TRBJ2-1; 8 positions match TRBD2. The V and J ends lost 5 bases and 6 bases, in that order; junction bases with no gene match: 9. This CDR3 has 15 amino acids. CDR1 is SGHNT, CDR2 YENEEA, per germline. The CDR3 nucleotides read TGTGCCAGCAGCCGCCTAGCGGGCACGTCCAATGAGCAGTTCTTC. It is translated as CASSRLAGTSNEQFF.

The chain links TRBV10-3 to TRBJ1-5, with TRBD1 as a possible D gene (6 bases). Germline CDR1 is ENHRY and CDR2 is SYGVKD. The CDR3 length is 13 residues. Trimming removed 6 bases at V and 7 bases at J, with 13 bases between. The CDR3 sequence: CAISPTGGQPQHF. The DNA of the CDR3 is TGTGCCATCAGCCCGACAGGAGGCCAGCCCCAGCATTTT.

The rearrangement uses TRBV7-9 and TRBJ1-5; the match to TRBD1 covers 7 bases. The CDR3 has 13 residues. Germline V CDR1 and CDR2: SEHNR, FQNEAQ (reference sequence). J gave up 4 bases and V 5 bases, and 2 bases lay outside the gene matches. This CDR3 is CASSPTGNQPQHF. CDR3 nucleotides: TGTGCCAGCAGCCCGACAGGGAATCAGCCCCAGCATTTT. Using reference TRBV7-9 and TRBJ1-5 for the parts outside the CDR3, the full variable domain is DTGVSQNPRHKITKRGQNVTFRCDPISEHNRLYWYRQTLGQGPEFLTYFQNEAQLEKSRLLSDRFSAERPKGSFSTLEIQRTEQGDSAMYLCASSPTGNQPQHFGDGTRLSIL.

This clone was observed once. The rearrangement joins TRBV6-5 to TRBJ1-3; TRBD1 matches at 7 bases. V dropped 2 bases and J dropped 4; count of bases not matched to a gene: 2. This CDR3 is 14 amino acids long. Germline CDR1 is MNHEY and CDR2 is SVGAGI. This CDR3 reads CASSYQQGGNTIYF. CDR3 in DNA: TGTGCCAGCAGTTACCAACAGGGGGGAAACACCATATATTTT.

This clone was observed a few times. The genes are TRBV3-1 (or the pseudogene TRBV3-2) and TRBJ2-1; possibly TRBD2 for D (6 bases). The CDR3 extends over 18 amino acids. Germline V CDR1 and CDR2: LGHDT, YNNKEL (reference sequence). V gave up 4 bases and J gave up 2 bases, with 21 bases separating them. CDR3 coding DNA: TGTGCCAGCAGCCGCCCACCCTCCACTAGCTCAACCTACAATGAGCAGTTCTTC. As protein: CASSRPPSTSSTYNEQFF.

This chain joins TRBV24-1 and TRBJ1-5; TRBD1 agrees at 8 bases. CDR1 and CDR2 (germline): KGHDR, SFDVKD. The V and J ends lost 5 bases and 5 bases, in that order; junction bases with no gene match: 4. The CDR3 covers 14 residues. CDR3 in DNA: TGTGCCACCAGTGGGACAGGGCGCGATCAGCCCCAGCATTTT. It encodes CATSGTGRDQPQHF.

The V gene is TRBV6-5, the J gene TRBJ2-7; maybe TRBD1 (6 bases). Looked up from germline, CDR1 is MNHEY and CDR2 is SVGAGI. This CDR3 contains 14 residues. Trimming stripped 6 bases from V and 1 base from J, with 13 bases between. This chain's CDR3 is CASSRTAGSYEQYF. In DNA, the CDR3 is TGTGCCAGCAGCAGGACAGCAGGGTCCTACGAGCAGTACTTC.

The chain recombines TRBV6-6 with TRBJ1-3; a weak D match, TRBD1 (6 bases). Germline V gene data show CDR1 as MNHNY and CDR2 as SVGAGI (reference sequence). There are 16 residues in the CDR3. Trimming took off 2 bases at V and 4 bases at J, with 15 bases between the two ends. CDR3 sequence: CASSYGRKGVGNTIYF. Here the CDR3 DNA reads TGTGCCAGCAGTTACGGAAGAAAGGGGGTAGGAAACACCATATATTTT.

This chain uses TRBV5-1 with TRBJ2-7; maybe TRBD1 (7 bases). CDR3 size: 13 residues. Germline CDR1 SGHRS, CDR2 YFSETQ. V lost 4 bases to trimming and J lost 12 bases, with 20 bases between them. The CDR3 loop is CASSQGGSGGAYF. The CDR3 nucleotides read TGCGCCAGCAGCCAGGGGGGCAGCGGCGGAGCGTACTTC.

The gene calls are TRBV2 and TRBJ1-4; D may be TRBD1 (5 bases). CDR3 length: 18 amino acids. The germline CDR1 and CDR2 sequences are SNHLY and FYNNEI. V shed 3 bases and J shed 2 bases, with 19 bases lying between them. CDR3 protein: CASSDVGSGYSTNEKLFF. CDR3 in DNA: TGTGCCAGCAGTGATGTAGGTTCAGGGTATAGTACTAATGAAAAACTGTTTTTT.

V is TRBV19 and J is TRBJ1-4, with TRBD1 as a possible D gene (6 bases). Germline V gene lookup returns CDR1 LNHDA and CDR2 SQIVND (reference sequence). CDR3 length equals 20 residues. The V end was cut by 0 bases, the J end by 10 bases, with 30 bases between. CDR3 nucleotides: TGTGCCAGTAGTATAGATGAAGAGACAGGTACTCCTTGGGGACGGTTAAAACTGTTTTTT. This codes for CASSIDEETGTPWGRLKLFF.

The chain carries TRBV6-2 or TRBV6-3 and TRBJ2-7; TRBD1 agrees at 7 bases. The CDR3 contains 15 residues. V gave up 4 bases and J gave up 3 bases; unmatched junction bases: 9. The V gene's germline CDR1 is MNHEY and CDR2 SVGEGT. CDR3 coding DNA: TGTGCCAGCAGTTCCACCGGGACAGCCGTCTACGAGCAGTACTTC. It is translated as CASSSTGTAVYEQYF.

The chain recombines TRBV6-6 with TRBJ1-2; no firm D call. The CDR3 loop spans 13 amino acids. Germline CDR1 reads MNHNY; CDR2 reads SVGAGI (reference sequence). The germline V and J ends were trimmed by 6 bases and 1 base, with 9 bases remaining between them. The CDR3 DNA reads TGTGCCAGCAGGAGAGTCGATAACTATGGCTACACCTTC. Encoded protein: CASRRVDNYGYTF.

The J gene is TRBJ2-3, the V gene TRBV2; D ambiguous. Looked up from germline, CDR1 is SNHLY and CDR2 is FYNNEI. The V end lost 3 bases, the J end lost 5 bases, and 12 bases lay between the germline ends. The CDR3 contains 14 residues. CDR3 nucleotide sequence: TGTGCCAGCAGTGAGAACGGATCAGGAGATACGCAGTATTTT. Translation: CASSENGSGDTQYF.

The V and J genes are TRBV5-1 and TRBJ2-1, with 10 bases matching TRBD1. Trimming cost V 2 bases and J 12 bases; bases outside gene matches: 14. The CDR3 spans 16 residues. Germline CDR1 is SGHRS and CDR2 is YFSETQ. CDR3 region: CASSFGETGGGGRQFF. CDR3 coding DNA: TGCGCCAGCAGCTTTGGGGAGACAGGGGGCGGCGGGCGGCAGTTCTTC.

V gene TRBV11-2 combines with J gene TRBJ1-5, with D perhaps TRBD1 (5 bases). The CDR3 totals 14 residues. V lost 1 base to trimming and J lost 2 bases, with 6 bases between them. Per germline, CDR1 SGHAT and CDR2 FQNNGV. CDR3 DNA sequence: TGTGCCAGCAGCTTAGCAGGGCGCAATCAGCCCCAGCATTTT. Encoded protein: CASSLAGRNQPQHF. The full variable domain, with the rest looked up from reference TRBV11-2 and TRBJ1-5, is EAGVAQSPRYKIIEKRQSVAFWCNPISGHATLYWYQQILGQGPKLLIQFQNNGVVDDSQLPKDRFSAERLKGVDSTLKIQPAKLEDSAVYLCASSLAGRNQPQHFGDGTRLSIL.

DNA for the CDR3: TGTGCCAGCAGTCTCACAGGGGGCGCCCGGGAAAAACTGTTTTTT. It is translated as CASSLTGGAREKLFF. The chain carries TRBV6-2 or TRBV6-3 and TRBJ1-4, with TRBD1 matching 9 bases. The CDR3 is made up of 15 amino acids. Germline V gives CDR1 MNHEY, CDR2 SVGEGT. Germline trimming cut 5 bases from V and 8 bases from J; bases unmatched to any gene: 9.

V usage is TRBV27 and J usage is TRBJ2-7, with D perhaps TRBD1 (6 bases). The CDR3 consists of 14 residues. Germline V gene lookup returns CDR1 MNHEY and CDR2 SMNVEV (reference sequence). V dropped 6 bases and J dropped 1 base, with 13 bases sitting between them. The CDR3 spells CASSYQQGSYEQYF. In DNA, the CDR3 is TGTGCCAGCAGCTACCAACAGGGATCCTACGAGCAGTACTTC.

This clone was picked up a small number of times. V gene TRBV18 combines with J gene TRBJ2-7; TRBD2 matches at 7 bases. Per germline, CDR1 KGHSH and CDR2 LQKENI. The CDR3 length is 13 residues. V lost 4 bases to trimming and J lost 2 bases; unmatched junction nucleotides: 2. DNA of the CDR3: TGTGCCAGCTCACAGCGGGGCCCCTACGAGCAGTACTTC. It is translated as CASSQRGPYEQYF.

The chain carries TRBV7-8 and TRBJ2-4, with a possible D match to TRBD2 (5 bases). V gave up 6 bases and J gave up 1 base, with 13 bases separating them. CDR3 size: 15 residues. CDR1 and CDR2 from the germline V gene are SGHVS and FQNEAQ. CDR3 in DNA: TGTGCCAGCAGTCTTAACACGGGGGCCAAAAACATTCAGTACTTC. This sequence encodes CASSLNTGAKNIQYF.

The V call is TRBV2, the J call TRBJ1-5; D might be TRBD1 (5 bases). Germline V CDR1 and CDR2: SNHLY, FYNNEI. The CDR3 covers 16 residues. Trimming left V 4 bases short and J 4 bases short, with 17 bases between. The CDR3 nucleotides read TGTGCCAGCAGTGGACCCGCCGAACGGGGGAATCAGCCCCAGCATTTT. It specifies CASSGPAERGNQPQHF. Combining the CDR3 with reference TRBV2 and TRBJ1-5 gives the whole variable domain EPEVTQTPSHQVTQMGQEVILRCVPISNHLYFYWYRQILGQKVEFLVSFYNNEISEKSEIFDDQFSVERPDGSNFTLKIRSTKLEDSAMYFCASSGPAERGNQPQHFGDGTRLSIL.

The CDR3 DNA reads as TGTGCCTGGAGTGTATCCAAGCTCGGTGGAAACACCATATATTTT. Its translation: CAWSVSKLGGNTIYF. The chain uses TRBV30 and TRBJ1-3, with no clear D. V dropped 0 bases and J dropped 3 bases, with 12 bases sitting between them. The CDR3 has 15 amino acids. Germline V lookup: CDR1 GTSNPN, CDR2 SVGIG (reference sequence).

The chain's CDR3 is CASSLAPRGEANEKLFF. DNA of the CDR3: TGTGCCAGCAGCTTGGCCCCTCGTGGGGAGGCTAATGAAAAACTGTTTTTT. The rearrangement joins TRBV5-5 to TRBJ1-4, with D uncertain. Looked up from germline, CDR1 is SGHKS and CDR2 is YYEKEE (reference sequence). V gave up 0 bases and J gave up 3 bases, with 15 bases separating them. The CDR3 totals 17 residues.